The source of this T cell receptor (beta chain) is a study of blood T cell repertoires in COVID-19. Study-level information: Donors in the United States, Italy and Spain gave samples during acute or convalescent COVID-19. T cells, B-cell-depleted T cells, or PBMCs supplied cDNA or gDNA.

Per the original data handling: Nucleated cell counts were estimated from reference gene primer amplification. TCRdb keeps only in-frame clones here, not all; method: immunoSEQ multiplex PCR. V, J and clone size reflect that table, while D and trimming were determined from the DNA. The table lists around 300,000 clones, roughly nine tenths of them singletons, with about 3% in the top ten. Two negative PCRs, clearance, or symptom resolution had been documented for recovered Cohort 3 donors. V lost 11 bases and J lost 3; bases outside the gene matches: 7. This CDR3 has 14 residues. Germline lookup yields CDR1 SGHAT and CDR2 FQDESV (reference sequence).

The genes are TRBV11-1 and TRBJ2-7, with 13 bases matching TRBD2. What was sequenced was PBMCs or T cells enriched from blood (not recorded which). This sequence was found in a woman aged 50 to 60 who had recovered from COVID-19. For the CDR3, the DNA is TGTGCCTGCTCCTGGACTAGCGGGAGCTACGAGCAGTACTTC. It encodes CACSWTSGSYEQYF.